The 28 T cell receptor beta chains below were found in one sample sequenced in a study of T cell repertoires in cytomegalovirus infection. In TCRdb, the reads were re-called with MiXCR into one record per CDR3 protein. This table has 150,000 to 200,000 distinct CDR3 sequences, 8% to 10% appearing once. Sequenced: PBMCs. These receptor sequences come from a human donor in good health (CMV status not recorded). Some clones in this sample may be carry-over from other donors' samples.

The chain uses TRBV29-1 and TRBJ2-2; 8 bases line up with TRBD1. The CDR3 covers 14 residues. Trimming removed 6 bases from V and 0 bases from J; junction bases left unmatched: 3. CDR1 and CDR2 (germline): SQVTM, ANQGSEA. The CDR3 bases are TGCAGCGTGGGACAGGCCGCGAACACCGGGGAGCTGTTTTTT. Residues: CSVGQAANTGELFF.

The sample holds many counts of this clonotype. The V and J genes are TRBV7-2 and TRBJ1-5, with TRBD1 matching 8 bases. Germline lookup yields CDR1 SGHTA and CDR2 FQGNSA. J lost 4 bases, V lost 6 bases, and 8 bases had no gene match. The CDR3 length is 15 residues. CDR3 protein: CASSSQGGRNQPQHF. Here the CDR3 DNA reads TGTGCCAGCAGTTCACAGGGGGGACGAAATCAGCCCCAGCATTTT.

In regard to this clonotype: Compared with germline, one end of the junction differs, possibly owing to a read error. CDR3 in DNA: TGCAGTGCTACGAGGGCCAACCCTAAATATGGCTACACCTTC. Translated: CSATRANPKYGYTF. V gene TRBV20-1 combines with J gene TRBJ1-2; D is ambiguous. The CDR3 is made up of 14 amino acids. Germline lookup yields CDR1 DFQATT and CDR2 SNEGSKA (reference sequence).

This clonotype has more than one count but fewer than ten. The CDR3 region is CASTDRPGGYTF. In nucleotides, the CDR3 is TGTGCCAGCACTGACAGGCCGGGCGGCTACACCTTC. V gene TRBV6-1 combines with J gene TRBJ1-2, with a possible D match to TRBD1 (6 bases). CDR1 is MNHNS and CDR2 is SASEGT in the germline V gene. Trimming left V 7 bases short and J 8 bases short, with 14 bases between. CDR3 length equals 12 residues.

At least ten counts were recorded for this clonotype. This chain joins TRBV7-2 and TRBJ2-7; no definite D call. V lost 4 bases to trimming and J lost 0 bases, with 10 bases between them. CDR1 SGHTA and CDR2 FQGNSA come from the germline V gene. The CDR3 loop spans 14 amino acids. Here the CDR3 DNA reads TGTGCCAGCAGCTCCGGGCCAGACTCCTACGAGCAGTACTTC. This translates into CASSSGPDSYEQYF. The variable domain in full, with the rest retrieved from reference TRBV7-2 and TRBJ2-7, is GAGVSQSPSNKVTEKGKDVELRCDPISGHTALYWYRQSLGQGLEFLIYFQGNSAPDKSGLPSDRFSAERTGGSVSTLTIQRTQQEDSAVYLCASSSGPDSYEQYFGPGTRLTVT.

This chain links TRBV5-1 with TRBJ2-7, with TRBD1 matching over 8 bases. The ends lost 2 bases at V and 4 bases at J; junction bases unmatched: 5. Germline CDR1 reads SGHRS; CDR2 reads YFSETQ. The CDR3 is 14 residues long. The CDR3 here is CASSLSGQVYEQYF. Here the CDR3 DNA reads TGCGCCAGCAGCTTATCGGGACAGGTGTACGAGCAGTACTTC.

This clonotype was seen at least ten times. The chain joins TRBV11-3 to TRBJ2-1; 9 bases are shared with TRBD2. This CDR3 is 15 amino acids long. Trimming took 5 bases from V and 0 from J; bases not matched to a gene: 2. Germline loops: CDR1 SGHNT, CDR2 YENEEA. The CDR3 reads CASSRAGGSYNEQFF. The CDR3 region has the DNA TGTGCCAGCAGCAGAGCGGGGGGCTCCTACAATGAGCAGTTCTTC.

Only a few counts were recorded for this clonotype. CDR3 region: CASKRDTNNEQFF. The CDR3 nucleotides read TGTGCCAGTAAGCGGGATACAAACAATGAGCAGTTCTTC. The chain couples TRBV11-3 to TRBJ2-1; 7 nucleotides agree with TRBD2. This CDR3 comprises 13 residues. Germline CDR1 reads SGHNT; CDR2 reads YENEEA. V lost 9 bases and J lost 5; bases outside the gene matches: 7. The complete variable domain, with remaining parts taken from reference TRBV11-3 and TRBJ2-1, reads EAGVVQSPRYKIIEKKQPVAFWCNPISGHNTLYWYLQNLGQGPELLIRYENEEAVDDSQLPKDRFSAERLKGVDSTLKIQPAELGDSAVYLCASKRDTNNEQFFGPGTRLTVL.

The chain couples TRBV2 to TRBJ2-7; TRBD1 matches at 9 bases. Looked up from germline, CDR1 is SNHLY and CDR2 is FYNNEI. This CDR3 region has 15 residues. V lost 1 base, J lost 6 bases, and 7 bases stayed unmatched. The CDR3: CASSEGDRGASEQYF. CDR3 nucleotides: TGTGCCAGCAGTGAAGGCGACAGGGGGGCCTCCGAGCAGTACTTC.

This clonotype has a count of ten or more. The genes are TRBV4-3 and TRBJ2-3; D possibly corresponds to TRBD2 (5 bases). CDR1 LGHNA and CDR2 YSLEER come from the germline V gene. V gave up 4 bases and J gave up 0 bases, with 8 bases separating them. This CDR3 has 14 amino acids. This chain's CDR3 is CASSRETSTDTQYF. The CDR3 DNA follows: TGCGCCAGCAGCCGGGAGACTAGCACAGATACGCAGTATTTT.

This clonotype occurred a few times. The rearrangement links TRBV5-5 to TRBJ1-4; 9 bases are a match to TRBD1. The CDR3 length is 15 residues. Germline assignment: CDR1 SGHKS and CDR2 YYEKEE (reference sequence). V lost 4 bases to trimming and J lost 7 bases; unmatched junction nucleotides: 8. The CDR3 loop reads CASSLRDREVEKLFF. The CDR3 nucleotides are TGTGCCAGCAGCCTCCGGGACAGGGAAGTTGAAAAACTGTTTTTT.

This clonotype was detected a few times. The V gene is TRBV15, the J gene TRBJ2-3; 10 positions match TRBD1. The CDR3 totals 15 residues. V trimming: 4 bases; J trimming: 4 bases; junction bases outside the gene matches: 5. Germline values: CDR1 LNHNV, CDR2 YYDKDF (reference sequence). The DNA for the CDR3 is TGTGCCACCAGCACCCCGGGACAGGGGCCAGATACGCAGTATTTT. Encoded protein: CATSTPGQGPDTQYF.

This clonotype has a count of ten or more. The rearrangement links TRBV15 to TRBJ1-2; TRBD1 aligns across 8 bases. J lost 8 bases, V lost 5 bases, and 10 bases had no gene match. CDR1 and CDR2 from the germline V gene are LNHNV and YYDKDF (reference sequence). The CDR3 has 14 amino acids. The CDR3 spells CATSPGQAARGYTF. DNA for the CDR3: TGTGCCACCAGCCCGGGACAGGCTGCCCGAGGCTACACCTTC.

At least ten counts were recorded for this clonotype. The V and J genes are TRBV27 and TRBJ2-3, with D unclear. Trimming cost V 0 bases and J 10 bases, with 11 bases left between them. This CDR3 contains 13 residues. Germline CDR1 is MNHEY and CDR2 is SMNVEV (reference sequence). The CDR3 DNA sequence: TGTGCCAGCAGTTTATCGATGAGTGGGGCGCAGTATTTT. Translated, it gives CASSLSMSGAQYF.

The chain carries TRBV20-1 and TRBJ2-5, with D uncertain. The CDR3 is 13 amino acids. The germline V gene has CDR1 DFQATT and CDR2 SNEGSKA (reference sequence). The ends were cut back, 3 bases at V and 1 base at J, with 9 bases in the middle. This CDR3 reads CSARYSSQETQYF. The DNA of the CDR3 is TGCAGTGCTAGGTACTCGTCCCAAGAGACCCAGTACTTC.

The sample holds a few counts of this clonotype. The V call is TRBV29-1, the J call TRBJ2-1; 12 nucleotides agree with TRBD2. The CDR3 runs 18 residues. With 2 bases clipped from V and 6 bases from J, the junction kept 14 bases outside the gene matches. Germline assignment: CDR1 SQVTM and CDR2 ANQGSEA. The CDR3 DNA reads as TGCAGCGTTGAATGGTCGTGGACTAGCGGGGCAGGTGGCAATGAGCAGTTCTTC. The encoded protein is CSVEWSWTSGAGGNEQFF.

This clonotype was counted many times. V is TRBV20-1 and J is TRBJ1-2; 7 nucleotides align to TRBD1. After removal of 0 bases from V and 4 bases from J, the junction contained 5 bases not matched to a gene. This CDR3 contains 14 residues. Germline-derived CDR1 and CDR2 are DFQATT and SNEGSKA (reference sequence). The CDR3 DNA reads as TGCAGTGCTAGAGATAAAGGGGGCGGCTATGGCTACACCTTC. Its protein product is CSARDKGGGYGYTF.

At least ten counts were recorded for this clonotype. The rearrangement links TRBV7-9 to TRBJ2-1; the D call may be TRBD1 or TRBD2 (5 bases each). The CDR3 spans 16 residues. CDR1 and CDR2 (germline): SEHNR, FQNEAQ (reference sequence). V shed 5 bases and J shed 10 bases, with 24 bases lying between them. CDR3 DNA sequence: TGTGCCAGCAGCCCCAATTACGGGGACCCCCGGGGAGAGCAGTTCTTC. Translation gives CASSPNYGDPRGEQFF.

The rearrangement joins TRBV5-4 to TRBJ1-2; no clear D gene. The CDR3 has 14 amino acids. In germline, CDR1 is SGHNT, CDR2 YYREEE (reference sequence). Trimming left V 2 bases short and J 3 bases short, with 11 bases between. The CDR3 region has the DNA TGTGCCAGCAGCTTTTCGAACAGCCACTATGGCTACACCTTC. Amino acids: CASSFSNSHYGYTF.

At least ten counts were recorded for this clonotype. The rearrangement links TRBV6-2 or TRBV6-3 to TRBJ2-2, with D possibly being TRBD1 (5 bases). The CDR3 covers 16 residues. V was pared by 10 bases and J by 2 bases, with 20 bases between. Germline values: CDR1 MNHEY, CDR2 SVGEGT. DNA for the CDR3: TGTGCCACCGACGCGGTGGGCCAGGGAAACACCGGGGAGCTGTTTTTT. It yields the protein CATDAVGQGNTGELFF.

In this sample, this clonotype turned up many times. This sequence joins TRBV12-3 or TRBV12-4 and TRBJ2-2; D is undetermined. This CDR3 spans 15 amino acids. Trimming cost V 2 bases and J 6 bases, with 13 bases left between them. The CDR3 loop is CASSLIGKFSGELFF. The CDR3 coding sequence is TGTGCCAGCAGTTTAATAGGGAAATTCTCCGGGGAGCTGTTTTTT.

CDR3 nucleotide sequence: TGTGCCACCAGCAGAGAAAGGGGCCCGGATAACTATGGCTACACCTTC. This codes for CATSRERGPDNYGYTF. V is TRBV15 and J is TRBJ1-2, with D tentatively TRBD1 (5 bases). Germline V lookup: CDR1 LNHNV, CDR2 YYDKDF (reference sequence). This CDR3 spans 16 amino acids. The V gene lost 0 bases and the J gene lost 1 base, with 12 bases spanning the gap.

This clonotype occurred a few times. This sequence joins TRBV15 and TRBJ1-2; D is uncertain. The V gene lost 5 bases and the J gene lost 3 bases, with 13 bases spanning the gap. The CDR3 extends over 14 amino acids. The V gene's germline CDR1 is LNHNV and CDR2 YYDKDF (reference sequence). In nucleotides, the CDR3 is TGTGCCACCAGCGGCTACAGAGCAGACTATGGCTACACCTTC. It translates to CATSGYRADYGYTF.

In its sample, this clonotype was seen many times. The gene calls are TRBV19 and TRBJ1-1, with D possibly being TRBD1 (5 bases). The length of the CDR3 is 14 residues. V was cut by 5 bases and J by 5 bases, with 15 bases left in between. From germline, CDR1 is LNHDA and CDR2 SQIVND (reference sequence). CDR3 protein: CASSPTVLDTEAFF. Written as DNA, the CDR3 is TGTGCCAGTAGTCCGACAGTTTTAGATACTGAAGCTTTCTTT.

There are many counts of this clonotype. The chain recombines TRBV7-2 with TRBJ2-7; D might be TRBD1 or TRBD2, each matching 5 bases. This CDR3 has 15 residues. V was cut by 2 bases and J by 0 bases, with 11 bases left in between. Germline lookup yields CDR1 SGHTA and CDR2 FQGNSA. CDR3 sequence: CASSLNGAPSYEQYF. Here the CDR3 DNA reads TGTGCCAGCAGCTTAAACGGGGCACCCTCCTACGAGCAGTACTTC.

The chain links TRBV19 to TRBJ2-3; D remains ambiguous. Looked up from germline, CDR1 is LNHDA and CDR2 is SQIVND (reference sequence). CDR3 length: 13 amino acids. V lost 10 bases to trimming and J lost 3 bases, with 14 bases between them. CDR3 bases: TGTGCCACGAGACGGTCGGGTACAGATACGCAGTATTTT. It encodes CATRRSGTDTQYF.

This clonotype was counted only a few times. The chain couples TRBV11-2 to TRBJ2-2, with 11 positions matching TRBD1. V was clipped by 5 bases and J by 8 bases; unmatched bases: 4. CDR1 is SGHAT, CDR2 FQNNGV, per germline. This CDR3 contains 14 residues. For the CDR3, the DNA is TGTGCCAGCAGCAAGGACAGGGGGCGAGGGGAGCTGTTTTTT. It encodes CASSKDRGRGELFF. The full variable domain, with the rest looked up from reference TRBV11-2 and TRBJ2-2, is EAGVAQSPRYKIIEKRQSVAFWCNPISGHATLYWYQQILGQGPKLLIQFQNNGVVDDSQLPKDRFSAERLKGVDSTLKIQPAKLEDSAVYLCASSKDRGRGELFFGEGSRLTVL.

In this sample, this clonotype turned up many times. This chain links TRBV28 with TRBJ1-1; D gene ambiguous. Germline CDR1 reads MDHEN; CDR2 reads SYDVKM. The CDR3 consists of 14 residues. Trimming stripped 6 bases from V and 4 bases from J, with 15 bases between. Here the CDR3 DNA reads TGTGCCAGCAGGAGGGCGCAATGGGGCACTGAAGCTTTCTTT. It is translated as CASRRAQWGTEAFF. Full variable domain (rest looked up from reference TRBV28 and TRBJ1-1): DVKVTQSSRYLVKRTGEKVFLECVQDMDHENMFWYRQDPGLGLRLIYFSYDVKMKEKGDIPEGYSVSREKKERFSLILESASTNQTSMYLCASRRAQWGTEAFFGQGTRLTVV.